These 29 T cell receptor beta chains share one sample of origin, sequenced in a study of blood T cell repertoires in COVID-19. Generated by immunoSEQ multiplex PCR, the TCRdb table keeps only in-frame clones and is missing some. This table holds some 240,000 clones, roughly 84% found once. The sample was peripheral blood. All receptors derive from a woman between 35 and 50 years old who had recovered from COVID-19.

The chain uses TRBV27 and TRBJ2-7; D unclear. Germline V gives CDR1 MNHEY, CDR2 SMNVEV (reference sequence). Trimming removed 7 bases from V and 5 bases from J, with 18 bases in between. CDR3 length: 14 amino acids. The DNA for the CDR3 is TGTGCCAGCAAGCGAACACCGAAACATCACGAGCAGTACTTC. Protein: CASKRTPKHHEQYF.

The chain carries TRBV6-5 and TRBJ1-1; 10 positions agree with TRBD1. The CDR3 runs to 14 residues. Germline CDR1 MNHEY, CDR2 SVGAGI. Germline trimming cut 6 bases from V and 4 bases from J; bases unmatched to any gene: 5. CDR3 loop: CASRRQGARTEAFF. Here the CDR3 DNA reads TGTGCCAGCAGACGACAGGGGGCGCGCACTGAAGCTTTCTTT.

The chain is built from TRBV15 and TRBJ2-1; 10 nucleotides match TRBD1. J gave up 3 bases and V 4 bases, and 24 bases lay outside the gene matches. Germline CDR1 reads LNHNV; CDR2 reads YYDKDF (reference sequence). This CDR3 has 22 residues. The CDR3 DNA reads TGTGCCACCAGCACAACGGACTTCACCGGGACAGGGGTTTTCGTGGGCTACAATGAGCAGTTCTTC. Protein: CATSTTDFTGTGVFVGYNEQFF.

The CDR3, as DNA: TGTGCCAGCAGTTTTGGGGGGGCAAAGACCCAGTACTTC. It codes for CASSFGGAKTQYF. The chain uses TRBV12-3 or TRBV12-4 and TRBJ2-5, with D perhaps TRBD2 (7 bases). Trimming removed 3 bases from V and 6 bases from J, with 11 bases in between. CDR3 length: 13 residues.

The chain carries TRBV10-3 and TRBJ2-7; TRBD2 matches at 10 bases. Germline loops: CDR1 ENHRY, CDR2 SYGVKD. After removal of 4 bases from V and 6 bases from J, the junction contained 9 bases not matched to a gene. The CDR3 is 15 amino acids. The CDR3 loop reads CAISASGTSEVEQYF. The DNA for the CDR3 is TGTGCCATCAGTGCCTCCGGGACTAGCGAAGTCGAGCAGTACTTC.

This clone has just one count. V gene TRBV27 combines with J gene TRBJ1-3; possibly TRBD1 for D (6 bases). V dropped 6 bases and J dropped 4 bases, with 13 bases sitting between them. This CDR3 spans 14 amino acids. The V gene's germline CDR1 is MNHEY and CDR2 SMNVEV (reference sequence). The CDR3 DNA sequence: TGTGCCAGCAGAGAACAGGGTTCGGGAAACACCATATATTTT. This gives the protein CASREQGSGNTIYF.

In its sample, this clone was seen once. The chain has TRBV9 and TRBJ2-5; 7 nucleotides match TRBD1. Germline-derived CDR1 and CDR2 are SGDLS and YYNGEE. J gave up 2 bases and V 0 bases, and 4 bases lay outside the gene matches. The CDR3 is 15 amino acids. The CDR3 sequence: CASSVEIRGQETQYF. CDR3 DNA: TGTGCCAGCAGCGTAGAAATCAGGGGGCAAGAGACCCAGTACTTC.

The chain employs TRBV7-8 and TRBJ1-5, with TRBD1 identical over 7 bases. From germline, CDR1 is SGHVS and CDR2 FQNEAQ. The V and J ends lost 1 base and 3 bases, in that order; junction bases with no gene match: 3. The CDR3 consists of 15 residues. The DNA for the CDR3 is TGTGCCAGCAGCTTAGAAGGGGGCTACAATCAGCCCCAGCATTTT. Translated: CASSLEGGYNQPQHF.

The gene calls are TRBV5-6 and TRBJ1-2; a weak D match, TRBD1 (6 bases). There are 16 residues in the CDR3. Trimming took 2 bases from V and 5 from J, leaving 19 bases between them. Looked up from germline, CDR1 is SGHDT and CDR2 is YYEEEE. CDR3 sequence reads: CASSFRQAPKSYGYTF. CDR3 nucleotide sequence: TGTGCCAGCAGCTTTCGACAGGCTCCAAAGTCTTATGGCTACACCTTC.

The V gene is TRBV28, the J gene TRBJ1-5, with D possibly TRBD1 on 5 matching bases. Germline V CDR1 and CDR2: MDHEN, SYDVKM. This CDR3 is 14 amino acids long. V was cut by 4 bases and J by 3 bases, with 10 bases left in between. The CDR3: CASSWGVNNQPQHF. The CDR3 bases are TGTGCCAGCAGTTGGGGGGTTAACAATCAGCCCCAGCATTTT.

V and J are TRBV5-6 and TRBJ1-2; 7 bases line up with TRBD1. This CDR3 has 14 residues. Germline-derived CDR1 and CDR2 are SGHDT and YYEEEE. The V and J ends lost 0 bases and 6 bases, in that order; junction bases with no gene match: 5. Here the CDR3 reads CASSLDQGVHGYTF. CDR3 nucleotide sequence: TGTGCCAGCAGCTTGGATCAGGGGGTTCATGGCTACACCTTC.

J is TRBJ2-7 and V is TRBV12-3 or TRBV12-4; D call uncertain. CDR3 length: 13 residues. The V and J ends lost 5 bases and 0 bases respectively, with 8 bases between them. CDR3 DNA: TGTGCCAGCAGTGCAACTACCTCCTACGAGCAGTACTTC. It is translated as CASSATTSYEQYF.

DNA for the CDR3: TGCAGTGCTAGTCGCGGGGACTTGGGAGGCGACGAGCAGTACTTC. Translation gives CSASRGDLGGDEQYF. The chain recombines TRBV20-1 with TRBJ2-7; maybe TRBD2 (6 bases). Trimming stripped 3 bases from V and 5 bases from J, with 20 bases between. Germline V lookup: CDR1 DFQATT, CDR2 SNEGSKA (reference sequence). CDR3 size: 15 residues.

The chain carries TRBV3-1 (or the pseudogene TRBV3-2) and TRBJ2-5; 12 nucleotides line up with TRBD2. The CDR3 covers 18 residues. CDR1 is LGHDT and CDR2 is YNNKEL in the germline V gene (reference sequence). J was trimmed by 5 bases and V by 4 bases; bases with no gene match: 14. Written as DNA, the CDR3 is TGTGCCAGCAGCCTAAGAAGAGGGTCTAGCGGGGGGGTGGAGACCCAGTACTTC. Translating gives CASSLRRGSSGGVETQYF.

Here the CDR3 DNA reads TGCGCCAGCAATCGGGGGGGCCATAACACCGGGGAGCTGTTTTTT. Its translation: CASNRGGHNTGELFF. The chain couples TRBV5-1 to TRBJ2-2; 8 nucleotides agree with TRBD2. The trim removed 6 bases at V and 2 bases at J, leaving 6 bases unmatched. This CDR3 is built from 15 residues. The germline V gene encodes CDR1 SGHRS and CDR2 YFSETQ.

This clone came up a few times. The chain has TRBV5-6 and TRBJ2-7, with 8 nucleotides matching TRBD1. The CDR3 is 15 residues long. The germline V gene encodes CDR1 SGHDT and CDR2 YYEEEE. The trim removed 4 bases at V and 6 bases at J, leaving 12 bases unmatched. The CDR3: CASSQTVAGGFEQYF. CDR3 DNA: TGTGCCAGCAGCCAGACGGTGGCAGGGGGCTTCGAGCAGTACTTC.

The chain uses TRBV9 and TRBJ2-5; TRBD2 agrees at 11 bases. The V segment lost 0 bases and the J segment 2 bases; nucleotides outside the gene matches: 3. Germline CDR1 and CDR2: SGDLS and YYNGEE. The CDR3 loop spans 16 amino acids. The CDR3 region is CASSVGLAGNQETQYF. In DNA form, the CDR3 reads TGTGCCAGCAGCGTAGGACTAGCGGGGAATCAAGAGACCCAGTACTTC.

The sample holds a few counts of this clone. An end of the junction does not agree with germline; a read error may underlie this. In DNA, the CDR3 is TGCAGCGCTAGTAGGACAGGCACTGAAGCTTTCTTT. It translates to CSASRTGTEAFF. The chain couples TRBV20-1 to TRBJ1-1; 7 nucleotides align to TRBD1. The germline gives CDR1 DFQATT, CDR2 SNEGSKA (reference sequence). The CDR3 loop spans 12 amino acids.

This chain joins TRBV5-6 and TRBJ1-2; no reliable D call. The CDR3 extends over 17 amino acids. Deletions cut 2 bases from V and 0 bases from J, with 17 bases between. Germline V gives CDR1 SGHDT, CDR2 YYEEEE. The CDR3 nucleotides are TGTGCCAGCAGCTTTGATCCACTAGCTACAACTAACTATGGCTACACCTTC. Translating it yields CASSFDPLATTNYGYTF.

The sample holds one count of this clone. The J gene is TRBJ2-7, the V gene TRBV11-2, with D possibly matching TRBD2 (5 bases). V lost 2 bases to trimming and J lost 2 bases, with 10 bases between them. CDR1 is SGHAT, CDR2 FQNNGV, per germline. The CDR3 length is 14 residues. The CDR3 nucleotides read TGTGCCAGCAGCTTACCGGGGATCCCCTACGAGCAGTACTTC. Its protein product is CASSLPGIPYEQYF.

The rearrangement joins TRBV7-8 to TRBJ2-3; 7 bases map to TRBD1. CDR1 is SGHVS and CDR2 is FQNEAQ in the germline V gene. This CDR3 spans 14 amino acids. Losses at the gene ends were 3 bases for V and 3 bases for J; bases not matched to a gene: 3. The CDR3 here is CASSFNRGTDTQYF. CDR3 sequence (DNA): TGTGCCAGCAGCTTCAACAGGGGAACAGATACGCAGTATTTT.

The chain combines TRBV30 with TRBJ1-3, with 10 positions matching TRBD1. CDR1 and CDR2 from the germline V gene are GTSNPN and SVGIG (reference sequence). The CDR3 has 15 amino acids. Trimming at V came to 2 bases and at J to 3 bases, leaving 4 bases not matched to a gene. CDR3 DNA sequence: TGTGCCTGGAGTCCGGGACAGGGGATTGGAAACACCATATATTTT. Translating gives CAWSPGQGIGNTIYF.

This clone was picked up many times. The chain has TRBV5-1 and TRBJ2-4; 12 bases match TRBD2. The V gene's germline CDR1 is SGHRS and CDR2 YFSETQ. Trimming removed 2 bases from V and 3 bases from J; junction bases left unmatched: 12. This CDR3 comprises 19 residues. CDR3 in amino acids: CASSLDPSSGGGNKNIQYF. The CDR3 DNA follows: TGCGCCAGCAGCTTAGACCCCTCTAGCGGGGGGGGAAACAAAAACATTCAGTACTTC.

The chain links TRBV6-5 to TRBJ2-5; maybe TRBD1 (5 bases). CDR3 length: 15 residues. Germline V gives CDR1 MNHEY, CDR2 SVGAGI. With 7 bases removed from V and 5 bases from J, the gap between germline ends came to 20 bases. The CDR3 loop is CASTRTHQGGETQYF. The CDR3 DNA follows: TGTGCCAGCACTCGAACACACCAGGGTGGGGAGACCCAGTACTTC.

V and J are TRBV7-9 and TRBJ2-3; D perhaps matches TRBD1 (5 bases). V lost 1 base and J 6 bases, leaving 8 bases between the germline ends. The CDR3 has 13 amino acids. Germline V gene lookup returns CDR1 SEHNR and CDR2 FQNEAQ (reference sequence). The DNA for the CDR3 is TGTGCCAGCAGCTTAGGGGGCATGGATACGCAGTATTTT. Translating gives CASSLGGMDTQYF.

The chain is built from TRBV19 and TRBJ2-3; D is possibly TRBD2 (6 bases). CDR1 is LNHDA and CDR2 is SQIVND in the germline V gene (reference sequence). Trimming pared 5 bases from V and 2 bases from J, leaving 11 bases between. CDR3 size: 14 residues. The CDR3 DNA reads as TGTGCCAGTAGTTTTGGCGGGGCCACAGATACGCAGTATTTT. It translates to CASSFGGATDTQYF.

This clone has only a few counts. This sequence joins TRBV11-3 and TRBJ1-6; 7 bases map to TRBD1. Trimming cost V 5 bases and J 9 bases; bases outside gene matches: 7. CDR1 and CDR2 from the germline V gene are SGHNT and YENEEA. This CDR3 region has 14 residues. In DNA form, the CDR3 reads TGTGCCAGCAGCGTCGGGACAGTCCGTTCACCCCTCCACTTT. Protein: CASSVGTVRSPLHF.

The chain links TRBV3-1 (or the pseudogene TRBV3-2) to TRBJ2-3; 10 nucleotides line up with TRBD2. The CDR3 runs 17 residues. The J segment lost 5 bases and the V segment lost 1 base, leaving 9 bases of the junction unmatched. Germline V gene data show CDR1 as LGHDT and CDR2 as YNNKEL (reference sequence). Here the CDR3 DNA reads TGTGCCAGCAGCCAAGGCTTAGCGGGGGGTTCGGGAGATACGCAGTATTTT. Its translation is CASSQGLAGGSGDTQYF.

The CDR3 DNA reads TGTGCCAGCAGTTACTCGACAGGGCCACCCTACGAGCAGTACTTC. As protein: CASSYSTGPPYEQYF. This chain connects TRBV6-2 or TRBV6-3 to TRBJ2-7; 7 positions match TRBD1. Unmatched junction bases numbered 4, after V lost 0 bases and J lost 2 bases. Germline CDR1 MNHEY, CDR2 SVGEGT. CDR3 length: 15 amino acids.